This TCR beta chain is drawn from a study of graft-versus-host responses after intestinal transplantation. About the research overall: Recipients underwent multivisceral, liver-intestinal, or isolated intestinal transplants. Once they had received anti-thymocyte globulin induction, all recipients took tacrolimus and steroids for about three years. Study-wide points: Early declines in HvG clones that occurred post-transplant were associated with peak circulating GvH clone levels. The study found high graft-versus-host to host-versus-graft clonal ratios in allografts of patients with graft-donor T cell macrochimerism.

About this clone: The antigen is unknown. Other DNA sequences from this sample encode an identical CDR3 as well.

Some clones are missing from TCRdb's copy, which holds only in-frame ones; the method was immunoSEQ multiplex PCR. This table has approximately 38,000 clones, around 83% appearing once. This CDR3 has 13 residues. CDR1 and CDR2 from the germline V gene are LNHDA and SQIVND (reference sequence). The germline V and J ends were trimmed by 3 bases and 2 bases, with 8 bases remaining between them. The material sequenced was PBMCs, taken around 1,000 days after transplant. This receptor was identified in a human patient who received an intestinal transplant, so some T cells may come from the graft donor. The chain employs TRBV19 and TRBJ2-7; D gene unclear. For the CDR3, the DNA is TGTGCCAGTAGTATCGGACGGGCCTACGAGCAGTACTTC. Translated, it gives CASSIGRAYEQYF.